This TCR beta chain originates from a study of blood T cell repertoires in COVID-19. The CDR3 is 14 residues long. The junction had 7 bases not matched to a gene; V was cut back by 3 bases and J by 11 bases. Germline CDR1 and CDR2: SEHNR and FQNEAQ (reference sequence). While infection was still active, Seattle patients were enrolled and then followed longitudinally. Measured with immunoSEQ multiplex PCR; TCRdb has only the in-frame clones, and not every one. The table shows about 180,000 clones, with approximately 85% occurring only once. This sequence originates from an elderly man with COVID-19, enrolled during active disease. The gene calls are TRBV7-9 and TRBJ1-1, with TRBD1 matching over 12 bases. Specimen: peripheral blood. The CDR3 here is CASSFLGQGAFAFF. CDR3 in DNA: TGTGCCAGCAGCTTCCTGGGACAGGGGGCGTTCGCTTTCTTT.